The clone carrying this T cell receptor beta chain occurred once. Under the authors' procedure: Reference gene primer amplification gave nucleated cell count estimates. This table comes from immunoSEQ multiplex PCR, and its TCRdb copy is limited to in-frame clones, with some not included. V and J calls and clone size come straight from that table; D and trimming were deduced from the DNA. The repertoire holds 150,000 or so clones, about 86% seen once, with around 7% in the top ten. These data come from a study of blood T cell repertoires in COVID-19. Study details: There were acute and convalescent COVID-19 samples, and they came from the United States, Italy and Spain. PBMCs, B-cell-depleted T cells, or T cells provided the cDNA or gDNA that made up the material.

The material sequenced was peripheral blood. The clonotype comes from a man aged 45-65 years with active or convalescent COVID-19.

The CDR3 DNA follows: TGCGCCAGCAGCCAAGATTTGTCTAGCGGGAGTTACAATGAGCAGTTCTTC. The encoded protein is CASSQDLSSGSYNEQFF. The chain has TRBV4-3 and TRBJ2-1, with 10 bases fitting TRBD2. V lost 0 bases, J lost 4 bases, and 6 bases stayed unmatched. The CDR3 length is 17 residues. Germline CDR1 is LGHNA and CDR2 is YSLEER.